The entry that follows covers one T cell receptor (beta chain) sequence. As yet, its antigen is unknown. The entry originates in a study of vaccination and CD4 T cells after COVID-19. The CDR3 has 13 residues. CDR1 is MDHEN and CDR2 is SYDVKM in the germline V gene. Between the trimmed V and J ends, which lost 7 bases and 8 bases, there was a span of 15 bases. An Oncomine TCR Beta short-read assay was used to sequence the DNA from cultured CD4+ T cells. Scientists extracted genomic DNA from CD4+ T cells grown in culture. TCRdb recomputed calls from the PCR reads with MiXCR, one row per CDR3 protein. The top ten clones hold roughly 21% of a sample with about 10,000 distinct CDR3 sequences, less than 40% of them seen once. The treatment is: roughly 10-day PBMC culture with coronavirus spike peptide pools or control peptides (ViraFEST assay). Collection of the unexposed donor's CD4+ T cells took place before the COVID-19 pandemic (2011-2018).

Material: CD4+ T cells from blood, cultured in vitro. This clonotype originated in a human donor in good health. The rearrangement joins TRBV28 to TRBJ1-3; no reliable D call. The CDR3 nucleotides read TGTGCCAGCACAGGCCCCGCTAGAGACACCATATATTTT. This codes for CASTGPARDTIYF.